This TCR beta chain was recovered during a study of CD8 T cells in Susac syndrome. J was trimmed by 7 bases and V by 3 bases; bases with no gene match: 8. Germline CDR1 and CDR2: MNHNS and SASEGT. CDR3 length: 16 residues. Random hexamers primed reverse transcription of about 0.45 to 1 ug RNA. TCRdb analysed the immunoSEQ multiplex PCR reads with MiXCR anew, one entry per CDR3 protein. This table has approximately 94,000 distinct CDR3 sequences, roughly 96% appearing once. The sequenced target, TCR beta, came from blood CD8+ and CD4+ T cells. The authors negatively isolated CD8+ and CD4+ T cells and FACS-enriched TEMRA cells.

The clonotype was recovered from a human donor with Susac syndrome. The specimen sequenced was CD8+ T cells from PBMCs. V is TRBV6-1 and J is TRBJ1-6; TRBD1 matches 8 bases. CDR3 protein: CASSDQGAQGNSPLHF. The CDR3 DNA sequence: TGTGCCAGCAGTGATCAGGGGGCGCAGGGGAATTCACCCCTCCACTTT.